Listed below are T cell receptor beta chains from one sample, sequenced in a study of cytomegalovirus exposure and HLA in healthy donors. TCRdb's table, derived via immunoSEQ multiplex PCR, lists solely in-frame clones and lacks some. Across roughly 75,000 clones, the top ten clones capture about 5% of the sample. Sequenced material: PBMCs. The receptors stem from a man aged 40-49 years in good health and CMV-seronegative. The CDR3 runs from the conserved cysteine through the conserved F or W. D genes are given only for firm matches.

TRBV2,.,TRBJ2-5,CASSARLSQETQYF,TGTGCCAGCAGTGCTCGACTATCCCAAGAGACCCAGTACTTC
TRBV13,.,TRBJ2-7,CASSLWRGNEQYF,TGTGCCAGCAGCTTATGGCGGGGAAACGAGCAGTACTTC
TRBV11-2,.,TRBJ1-2,CASSPGRGVDYGYTF,TGTGCCAGCAGTCCCGGCAGGGGAGTGGACTATGGCTACACCTTC
TRBV7-6,.,TRBJ1-1,CASSLVEGLNTEAFF,TGTGCCAGCAGCTTAGTTGAGGGATTGAACACTGAAGCTTTCTTT
TRBV18,.,TRBJ1-5,CASSPPGGINQPQHF,TGTGCCAGCTCACCCCCCGGGGGGATCAATCAGCCCCAGCATTTT
TRBV6-1,TRBD2,TRBJ2-1,CASTLAGGGDEQFF,TGTGCCAGCACTCTAGCGGGGGGAGGGGATGAGCAGTTCTTC
TRBV5-4,TRBD1,TRBJ1-1,CASSGQGAPFAFF,TGTGCCAGCAGCGGACAGGGGGCCCCTTTCGCTTTCTTT
TRBV9,TRBD1,TRBJ1-2,CASSVAWTGQDGYTF,TGTGCCAGCAGCGTAGCGTGGACAGGGCAAGATGGCTACACCTTC
TRBV6-1,.,TRBJ1-2,CASSELLGGADGYTF,TGTGCCAGCAGTGAACTTTTGGGGGGGGCGGATGGCTACACCTTC
TRBV6-1,TRBD1,TRBJ2-2,CASSAAPGQMNTGELFF,TGTGCCAGCAGTGCAGCCCCGGGACAGATGAACACCGGGGAGCTGTTTTTT
TRBV7-2,TRBD1,TRBJ2-3,CASSSSRDRGTDTQYF,TGTGCCAGCAGCTCCTCAAGGGACAGGGGCACAGATACGCAGTATTTT
TRBV5-6,TRBD1,TRBJ1-5,CASSSGTGASGQPQHF,TGTGCCAGCAGCTCCGGGACAGGGGCGTCCGGACAGCCCCAGCATTTT
TRBV25-1,.,TRBJ2-7,CAITRGMVGRSKPYEQYF,TGTGCCATTACCCGGGGGATGGTAGGACGGTCAAAACCTTACGAGCAGTACTTC
TRBV6-5,TRBD1,TRBJ1-3,CASSYRQGSVNTIYF,TGTGCCAGCAGTTACCGACAGGGTAGCGTAAACACCATATATTTT
TRBV4-3,TRBD1,TRBJ2-3,CASSQDLGRGRLSTDTQYF,TGCGCCAGCAGCCAAGATCTTGGCAGGGGGCGGCTGTCCACAGATACGCAGTATTTT
TRBV6-5,.,TRBJ2-7,CASTPPGFRGEQYF,TGTGCCAGCACCCCCCCCGGTTTTCGGGGTGAGCAGTACTTC
TRBV5-6,.,TRBJ1-5,CASSLGGGRNQPQHF,TGTGCCAGCAGCTTGGGTGGGGGCCGCAATCAGCCCCAGCATTTT
TRBV2,.,TRBJ2-7,CASSVHGGVYEQYF,TGTGCCAGCAGTGTTCACGGCGGGGTTTACGAGCAGTACTTC
TRBV2,.,TRBJ2-7,CASTRHPSSYEQYF,TGTGCCAGCACCAGACACCCGAGCTCCTACGAGCAGTACTTC
TRBV30,.,TRBJ1-5,CAWGRNQPQHF,TGTGCCTGGGGGAGAAATCAGCCCCAGCATTTT
TRBV7-2,.,TRBJ2-2,CASRSNTGELFF,TGTGCCAGCAGGTCAAACACCGGGGAGCTGTTTTTT
TRBV10-3,.,TRBJ1-1,CAISELELGAKTEAFF,TGTGCCATCAGTGAATTAGAGTTGGGGGCGAAGACTGAAGCTTTCTTT
TRBV7-2,.,TRBJ2-3,CASSLDGTSTDTQYF,TGTGCCAGCAGCTTAGACGGGACTAGCACAGATACGCAGTATTTT
TRBV7-9,TRBD1,TRBJ2-1,CASSQDRGPVHKQFF,TGTGCCAGCAGCCAAGACAGGGGACCCGTTCATAAGCAGTTCTTC
TRBV2,.,TRBJ2-7,CASLPRVQTYEQYF,TGTGCCAGTTTACCCCGGGTTCAGACCTACGAGCAGTACTTC
TRBV10-3,.,TRBJ2-6,CAIGSSSGANVLTF,TGTGCCATCGGGAGCTCCTCTGGGGCCAACGTCCTGACTTTC
TRBV29-1,.,TRBJ1-1,CSVPKGLGQTYFEPAFF,TGCAGCGTTCCCAAGGGGCTTGGACAAACCTACTTTGAACCGGCTTTCTTT
TRBV5-1,TRBD2,TRBJ2-5,CASIKLAGLETQYF,TGCGCCAGCATAAAACTAGCGGGACTGGAGACCCAGTACTTC
TRBV20-1,.,TRBJ1-5,CSASQGGPQHF,TGCAGTGCGAGCCAAGGGGGGCCCCAGCATTTT
TRBV25-1,.,TRBJ2-7,CASSGTQGGTAYEQYF,TGTGCCAGCAGTGGTACTCAGGGGGGCACTGCCTACGAGCAGTACTTC
TRBV6-5,.,TRBJ2-5,CASMSYGEAAKTQYF,TGTGCCAGCATGTCCTACGGGGAAGCGGCCAAGACCCAGTACTTC
TRBV30,TRBD1,TRBJ1-3,CAWSDQPQGLGGNTIYF,TGTGCCTGGAGTGACCAACCACAGGGGCTGGGTGGAAACACCATATATTTT
TRBV6-1,TRBD1,TRBJ2-7,CASSRDRNYEQYF,TGTGCCAGCAGTAGGGACAGAAACTACGAGCAGTACTTC
TRBV18,.,TRBJ2-7,CASSRRADSYEQYF,TGTGCCAGCTCACGCAGGGCCGACTCCTACGAGCAGTACTTC
TRBV5-1,TRBD2,TRBJ2-3,CASSSRTSGTDTQYF,TGCGCCAGCAGCTCCCGGACTAGCGGTACAGATACGCAGTATTTT
TRBV6-5,.,TRBJ1-2,CASSTGGGYGYTF,TGTGCCAGCAGTACGGGGGGAGGCTATGGCTACACCTTC
TRBV23-1,.,TRBJ2-4,CASCPADRQLAKNIQYF,TGCGCCAGCTGCCCAGCAGACAGGCAGTTGGCCAAAAACATTCAGTACTTC
TRBV12-2,.,TRBJ1-1,CASRLRAVNTEAFF,TGTGCAAGTCGCTTGAGGGCAGTGAACACTGAAGCTTTCTTT